These T cell receptor beta chains were read from a single sample in a study of blood T cell repertoires in COVID-19. Libraries were prepared by immunoSEQ multiplex PCR; TCRdb keeps only in-frame clonotypes and omits some of them. The table lists some 280,000 clones, 89% of them singletons. Sequenced sample: peripheral blood. The receptor set was obtained from a woman aged 40 to 50 who had recovered from COVID-19. Each CDR3 is given with its conserved first and last residue. The D gene is left open where the match is weak. Clone size is given for some rows only: seen once, a few or many times, or a class if the clone is expanded.

J: TRBJ2-1; size: .; V: TRBV27; D: .; DNA: TGTGCCAGCAGTTCGCTCGTGCAGGGCTACAATGAGCAGTTCTTC; CDR3: CASSSLVQGYNEQFF
J: TRBJ2-2; size: .; V: TRBV2; D: .; DNA: TGTGCCAGCAGTGTACTCTCGAACACCGGGGAGCTGTTTTTT; CDR3: CASSVLSNTGELFF
J: TRBJ2-7; size: .; V: TRBV6-2/TRBV6-3; D: .; DNA: TGTGCCAGCAGCCAGAGCTCCTACGAGCAGTACTTC; CDR3: CASSQSSYEQYF
J: TRBJ2-1; size: .; V: TRBV7-3; D: .; DNA: TGTGCCAGCAGCTTAACGGAGGGCGGCTACAATGAGCAGTTCTTC; CDR3: CASSLTEGGYNEQFF
J: TRBJ1-2; size: .; V: TRBV11-3; D: .; DNA: TGTGCCAGCAGCCCTGGACGGGGGTATGGCTACACCTTC; CDR3: CASSPGRGYGYTF
J: TRBJ2-2; size: .; V: TRBV9; D: .; DNA: TGTGCCAGCAGCATAACCGCCCGACAGAACACCGGGGAGCTGTTTTTT; CDR3: CASSITARQNTGELFF
J: TRBJ1-4; size: once; V: TRBV28; D: TRBD1; DNA: TGTGCCAGCAGTTTGGACAGGTTAACGCTAGTTGCAACTAATGAAAAACTGTTTTTT; CDR3: CASSLDRLTLVATNEKLFF
J: TRBJ2-3; size: .; V: TRBV3-1/TRBV3-2; D: TRBD2; DNA: TGTGCCAGCAGCCAAGCGGGGGGGAATACGCAGTATTTT; CDR3: CASSQAGGNTQYF
J: TRBJ2-3; size: .; V: TRBV7-3; D: TRBD2; DNA: TGTGCCAGCAGCCTATTAGCGGGCGGGAGGGCCCTCACAGATACGCAGTATTTT; CDR3: CASSLLAGGRALTDTQYF
J: TRBJ2-1; size: .; V: TRBV7-9; D: TRBD2; DNA: TGTGCCAGCAGCTTAGGGACTAGCGGGAGCCCCCCAATAGGGCAGTTCTTC; CDR3: CASSLGTSGSPPIGQFF
J: TRBJ2-7; size: .; V: TRBV27; D: TRBD2; DNA: TGTGCCAGCAGAACAGCAACTAGCGTCCCCTACGAGCAGTACTTC; CDR3: CASRTATSVPYEQYF
J: TRBJ1-2; size: few; V: TRBV29-1; D: TRBD1; DNA: TGCAGCGTCGAAAATAGGGGGCGCGAAGGTAACTATGGCTACACCTTC; CDR3: CSVENRGREGNYGYTF
J: TRBJ1-2; size: .; V: TRBV12-3/TRBV12-4; D: .; DNA: TGTGCCAGCAGTTTTCAAGGGGGTAATGGCTACACCTTC; CDR3: CASSFQGGNGYTF
J: TRBJ2-1; size: .; V: TRBV5-1; D: TRBD2; DNA: TGCGCCAGCAGCACGACGACTAGCTCCAATGAGCAGTTCTTC; CDR3: CASSTTTSSNEQFF
J: TRBJ2-7; size: .; V: TRBV15; D: TRBD1; DNA: TGTGCCACCAGCTATGACAGGGGTGGGTACGAGCAGTACTTC; CDR3: CATSYDRGGYEQYF
J: TRBJ1-4; size: once; V: TRBV5-6; D: TRBD1; DNA: TGTGCCAGCAGCCATCGGGACAGGGGAGTCGGTAATGAAAAACTGTTTTTT; CDR3: CASSHRDRGVGNEKLFF
J: TRBJ2-2; size: .; V: TRBV30; D: .; DNA: TGTGCCTGGAGCCCCAGAATAGGGGGACGGGGCACCGGGGAGCTGTTTTTT; CDR3: CAWSPRIGGRGTGELFF
J: TRBJ1-1; size: .; V: TRBV19; D: TRBD1; DNA: TGTGCCAGTAGTTCCCGACAGGGTAATGGGGACACTGAAGCTTTCTTT; CDR3: CASSSRQGNGDTEAFF
J: TRBJ2-2; size: .; V: TRBV7-2; D: .; DNA: TGTGCCAGCAGCGCGCCCGGGACTCGTATCACCGGGGAGCTGTTTTTT; CDR3: CASSAPGTRITGELFF
J: TRBJ2-7; size: .; V: TRBV7-2; D: .; DNA: TGTGCCAGCAGCTCCCACTACGAGCAGTACTTC; CDR3: CASSSHYEQYF
J: TRBJ2-7; size: .; V: TRBV2; D: .; DNA: TGTGCCAGCAGCATAGGGCGGGATTACGAGCAGTACTTC; CDR3: CASSIGRDYEQYF
J: TRBJ2-3; size: .; V: TRBV5-1; D: TRBD2; DNA: TGCGCCAGCAGCCTCTCTTCAAGCGGGACCACAGATACGCAGTATTTT; CDR3: CASSLSSSGTTDTQYF
J: TRBJ2-7; size: .; V: TRBV7-2; D: TRBD2; DNA: TGTGCCAGCAGCTTAGCGCTAGCGGGAGTATACGAGCAGTACTTC; CDR3: CASSLALAGVYEQYF
J: TRBJ2-5; size: .; V: TRBV19; D: .; DNA: TGTGCCAGTAGTATTGCGGGGGAGACCCAGTACTTC; CDR3: CASSIAGETQYF